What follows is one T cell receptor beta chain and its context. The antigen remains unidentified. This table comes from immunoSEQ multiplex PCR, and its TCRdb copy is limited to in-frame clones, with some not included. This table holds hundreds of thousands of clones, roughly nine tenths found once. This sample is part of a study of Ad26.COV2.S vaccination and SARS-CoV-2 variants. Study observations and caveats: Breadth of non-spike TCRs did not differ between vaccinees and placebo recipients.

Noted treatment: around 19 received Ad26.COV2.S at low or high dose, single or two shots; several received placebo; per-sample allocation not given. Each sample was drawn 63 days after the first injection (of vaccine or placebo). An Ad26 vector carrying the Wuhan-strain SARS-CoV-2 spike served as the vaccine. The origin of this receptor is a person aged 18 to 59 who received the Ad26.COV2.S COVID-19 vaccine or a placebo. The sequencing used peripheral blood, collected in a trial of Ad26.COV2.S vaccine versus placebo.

The CDR3 loop reads CARGAHEQFF. CDR3 in DNA: TGCGCCAGAGGGGCACATGAGCAGTTCTTC. This chain links TRBV10-1 with TRBJ2-1; possible D gene TRBD1, 5 bases. The CDR3 spans 10 residues. Per the germline V gene, CDR1 is WNHNN and CDR2 is SYGVQD (reference sequence). The ends were cut back, 9 bases at V and 8 bases at J, with 8 bases in the middle.